Below, one TCR beta chain is given with its context. These data are taken from a study of shared T cell receptors in the human thymus. Trimming removed 5 bases from V and 4 bases from J, with 9 bases in between. The germline gives CDR1 SGHNT, CDR2 YENEEA. The CDR3 runs 13 residues. Repertoires were generated with immunoSEQ multiplex PCR, while TCRdb's copy carries only in-frame clones and drops some. The table lists approximately 580,000 clones, about four fifths of them singletons. In addition, the sample was reused for a study of human thymus T cells. That study reports: Healthy Finnish infants undergoing corrective surgery for congenital heart defects were the donors. The thymus was resected at corrective cardiac surgery. What appeared biased in thymic and blood repertoires was the usage of V and J genes. Related studies found that unrelated individuals share highly overlapping thymic repertoires.

The chain employs TRBV11-3 and TRBJ1-5, with a weak D call TRBD1 (5 bases). This receptor was obtained from a boy under two years old with a congenital heart defect. Specimen: thymocytes. The chain's CDR3 is CASSQGLNQPQHF. The CDR3 nucleotides read TGTGCCAGCAGCCAGGGACTTAATCAGCCCCAGCATTTT.